The sample holds a few counts of the clone carrying this T cell receptor (beta chain). This entry comes from a study of CD8+ T cells in alopecia areata. Study information: Among treated patients, oral tofacitinib was administered at 5 to 10 mg twice daily.

CDR1 is PRHDT and CDR2 is FYEKMQ in the germline V gene (reference sequence). The germline V and J ends were trimmed by 6 bases and 10 bases, with 15 bases remaining between them. This CDR3 is 12 amino acids long. Treatment defined: oral pan-JAK inhibitor, 5-10 mg twice daily. Peripheral blood and lesional scalp punch biopsies were taken from alopecia areata patients. RNA extraction was followed by reverse transcription into cDNA, which acted as the sequencing template. Method: immunoSEQ multiplex PCR; TCRdb's copy keeps in-frame clones and lacks some. The sample lists roughly 73,000 clones, over 25% occurring once.

Sequenced here: CD8+ T cells sorted from blood, sampled at week 4, from a patient treated with tofacitinib. The chain couples TRBV13 to TRBJ1-1; D is uncertain. The sequence came from a human donor with alopecia areata. The CDR3 DNA reads TGTGCCAGCAGGGGCCCAAGGGAGGGAGCTTTCTTT. Translated, it gives CASRGPREGAFF.